This T cell receptor (beta chain) came from a study of blood T cells in healthy people across ages. The CDR3 sequence is 14 residues long. Germline-derived CDR1 and CDR2 are SEHNR and FQNEAQ (reference sequence). V trimming: 5 bases; J trimming: 4 bases; junction bases outside the gene matches: 5. Study outcomes and limitations: Relative to aged donors, long-lived donors carried more naive CD4+ cells and displayed higher diversity.

In its sample, this clonotype was seen a few times. Its target is not known. The second PCR ran about 6 to 11 cycles with a sample-barcoded 5' primer and J-beta primers. From the 5' RACE reads, TCRdb called clonotypes with MiXCR, one entry per CDR3 protein. The profile shows about 800,000 distinct CDR3 sequences, 58% of them singletons. The donors, aged roughly 6 to 95, were healthy Caucasians from Russia. The sequencing sample was made of blood. This receptor was identified in a man aged 30 to 45 in good health. The V gene is TRBV7-9, the J gene TRBJ2-1, with TRBD1 matching over 7 bases. CDR3 sequence: CASSGSGQYNEQFF. CDR3 DNA: TGTGCCAGCAGCGGCTCGGGACAGTACAATGAGCAGTTCTTC.